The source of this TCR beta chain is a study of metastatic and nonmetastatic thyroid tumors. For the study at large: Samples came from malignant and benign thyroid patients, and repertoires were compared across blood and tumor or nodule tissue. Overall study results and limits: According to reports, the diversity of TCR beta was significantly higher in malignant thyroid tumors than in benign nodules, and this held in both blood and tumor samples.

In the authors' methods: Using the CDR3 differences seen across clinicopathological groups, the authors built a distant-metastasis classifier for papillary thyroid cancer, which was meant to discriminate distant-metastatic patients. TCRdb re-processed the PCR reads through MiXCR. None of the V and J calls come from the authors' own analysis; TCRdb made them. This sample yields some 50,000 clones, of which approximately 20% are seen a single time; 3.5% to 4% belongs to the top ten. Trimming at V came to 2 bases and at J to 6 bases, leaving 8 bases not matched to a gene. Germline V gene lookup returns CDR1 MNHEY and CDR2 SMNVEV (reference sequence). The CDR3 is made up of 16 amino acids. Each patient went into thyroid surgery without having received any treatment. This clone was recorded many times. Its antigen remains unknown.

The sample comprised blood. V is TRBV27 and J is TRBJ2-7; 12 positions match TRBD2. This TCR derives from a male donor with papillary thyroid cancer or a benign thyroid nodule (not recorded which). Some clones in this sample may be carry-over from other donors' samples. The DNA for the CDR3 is TGTGCCAGCAGTTTAGGGGCTAGCGGGGGGGCGGTCGAGCAGTACTTC. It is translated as CASSLGASGGAVEQYF.